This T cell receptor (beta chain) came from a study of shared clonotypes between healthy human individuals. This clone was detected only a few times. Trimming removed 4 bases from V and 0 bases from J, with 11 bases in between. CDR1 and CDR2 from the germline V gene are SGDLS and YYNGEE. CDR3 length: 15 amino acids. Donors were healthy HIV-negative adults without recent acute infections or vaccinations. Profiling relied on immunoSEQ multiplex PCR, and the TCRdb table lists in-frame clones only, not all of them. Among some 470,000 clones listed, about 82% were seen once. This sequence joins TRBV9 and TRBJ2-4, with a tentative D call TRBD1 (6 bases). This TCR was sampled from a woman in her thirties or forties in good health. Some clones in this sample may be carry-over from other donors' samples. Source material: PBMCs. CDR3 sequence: CASSQGHLAKNIQYF. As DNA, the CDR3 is TGTGCCAGCAGCCAGGGACATCTAGCCAAAAACATTCAGTACTTC.